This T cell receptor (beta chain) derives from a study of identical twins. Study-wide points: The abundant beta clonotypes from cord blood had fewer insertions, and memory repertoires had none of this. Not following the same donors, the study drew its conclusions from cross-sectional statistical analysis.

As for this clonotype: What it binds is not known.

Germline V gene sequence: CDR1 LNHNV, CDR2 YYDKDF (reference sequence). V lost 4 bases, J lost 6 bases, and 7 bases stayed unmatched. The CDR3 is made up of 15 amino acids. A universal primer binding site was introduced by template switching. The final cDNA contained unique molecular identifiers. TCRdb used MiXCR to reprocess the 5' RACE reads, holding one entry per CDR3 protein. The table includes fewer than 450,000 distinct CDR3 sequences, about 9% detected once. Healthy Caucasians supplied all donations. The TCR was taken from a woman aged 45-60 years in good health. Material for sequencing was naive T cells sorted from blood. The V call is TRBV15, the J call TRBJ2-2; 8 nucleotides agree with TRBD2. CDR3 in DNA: TGTGCCACCAGCAACACCGGGACTAGGGCCGGGGAGCTGTTTTTT. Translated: CATSNTGTRAGELFF.